A single T cell receptor beta chain is shown here with its context. This entry belongs to a study of blood T cell repertoires in COVID-19. About the study: COVID-19 samples from acute and convalescent phases originated in the United States, Italy and Spain. T cells, B-cell-depleted T cells, or PBMCs provided the cDNA or gDNA that served as material.

CDR1 is KGHSH and CDR2 is LQKENI in the germline V gene. CDR3 size: 11 residues. V shed 8 bases and J 8 bases; nucleotides not matched to a gene: 3. In the original processing: Quantification of nucleated cells was approximated via reference gene primer amplification. The assay was immunoSEQ multiplex PCR, and TCRdb's table has in-frame clones only and misses some. The V and J calls and clone size come from that table; D and trimming were worked out from the DNA. In the table there are roughly 32,000 clones, 75% to 85% of which are singletons. The chain links TRBV18 to TRBJ2-1, with TRBD2 matching over 7 bases. Sequencing used peripheral blood. This sequence was found in a man of 80 years or more with active COVID-19. CDR3 residues: CASAAGDEQFF. In nucleotides, the CDR3 is TGTGCCAGCGCGGCGGGGGATGAGCAGTTCTTC.